This T cell receptor beta chain was recovered during a study of T-cell memory formation after mild COVID-19 (dated by TCRdb to the early 2020s). Turning to the overall study: TCR sequence clusters from the two donors were largely donor specific. The cohort was made up of two young adult volunteers, one female and one male, who were previously healthy. T-cell clones expanding and contracting after mild COVID-19 in a couple of donors were tracked by longitudinal TCRalpha and TCRbeta repertoire sequencing.

Results and caveats for the whole study, not just this receptor: The study covered only a couple of mild cases, and larger cohorts including severe cases with pre-infection samples were considered necessary. SARS-CoV-2 specificity was not confirmed for the second-wave clones peaking on day 37. Contracting CD4+ clones appeared mostly in the CM and EM memory subsets, whereas CD8+ clones were enriched in EMRA. Balanced CD4/CD8 phenotypes were observed for clones contracting from day 15 to 85, whereas a bias towards CD4+ was observed for a second wave of clones expanding from day 15 to 37. The detection of some responding clones in pre-infection memory suggests that pre-existing cross-reactive memory T cells joined the SARS-CoV-2 response.

Ficoll-Paque density gradient centrifugation was the method used to isolate PBMCs. The sample holds many counts of this clonotype. Its antigen remains undetermined. No clone much larger than this one lies a single base away; base qualities are absent. Trimming accounts for 5 bases at V and 4 bases at J, while the number of junction bases matched to no gene is 5. From its cysteine to its phenylalanine, the CDR3 spans 15 amino acids. The sequence is cut down to CDR3 DNA, 45 bases in frame from base 1. The germline V gene (reference sequence) yields MNHEY for CDR1 and SMNVEV for CDR2. TCRdb records Illumina NovaSeq 6000 as the sequencer. cDNA libraries for TCRalpha and TCRbeta were prepared by 5'RACE using constant-segment primers, with sample barcodes and unique molecular identifiers added. Trizol reagent was used to extract RNA from every sample. Amplification of the libraries took two PCR steps, and the second step added a second sample barcode plus Illumina TruSeq adapters. Sequencing of the libraries was done on an Illumina NovaSeq, producing 2 x 150 bp paired-end reads. In the source study's methods: Demultiplexing of reads and collapsing into UMI-guided consensus sequences were performed with migec v1.2.7. Using mixcr v2.1.11, the UMI consensuses were aligned to TRA and TRB V and J templates and assembled into clonotypes. Expanded or contracted clonotypes were those called significant by both edgeR and NoisET, with noise models trained on biological replicates. For edgeR calls, a false discovery rate-adjusted p below 0.01 and a log2 fold-change threshold of 1 were applied. PCA with hierarchical clustering of max-normalized trajectories of the 1000 most abundant clonotypes was used as exploratory dynamics analysis. Separately sequenced CD4+ and CD8+ repertoires were used to assign the CD4 or CD8 phenotype of responding clones. TCRdb redid the processing of the public reads, applying fastp at Q25 and MiXCR, and retained in-frame beta chains. One record per CDR3 amino acid sequence lists the most common genes and DNA. None of the V and J calls come from the authors' own analysis; TCRdb made them. A total of more than 120,000 distinct CDR3 sequences appear in this sample, 5.5% to 7% of them only once. The ten largest clones add up to more than 2% of the sample.

The receptor was isolated from an adult woman who had mild COVID-19 (a few samples of this study predate the infection). The sample titles of this study are shuffled in the database, so cell type and time point are left out; the donor was told from shared clones. The V and J genes are TRBV27 and TRBJ2-1, and 10 bases in between align with TRBD2. Sequenced input: PBMCs or a T cell subset sorted from them (not recorded which). In nucleotides, the sequence is TGTGCCAGCAGTCCCCGGACTAGCGGTTACAATGAGCAGTTCTTC. Translated, this is CASSPRTSGYNEQFF.